This T cell receptor (beta chain) was sequenced for a study of T cell responses to AZD1222 COVID-19 vaccine. TCRdb's table, derived via immunoSEQ multiplex PCR, lists solely in-frame clones and lacks some. The data hold 130,000 to 150,000 clones, with 90% to 95% observed a single time. CDR3 size: 14 residues. Germline CDR1 SGHTA, CDR2 FQGNSA. V was clipped by 3 bases and J by 5 bases; unmatched bases: 6. The chain employs TRBV7-2 and TRBJ2-5; 7 nucleotides align to TRBD1. Sequencing was performed on peripheral blood, taken on day 0 of AZD1222 vaccination. The sequence came from an adult in good health. The CDR3 is CASSFSGGPETQYF. CDR3 bases: TGTGCCAGCAGCTTCTCAGGGGGTCCTGAGACCCAGTACTTC.